This entry describes one T cell receptor (beta chain). The antigen remains undetermined. An end of the junction does not agree with germline; a read error may underlie this. The CDR3 sequence is 16 residues long. The V gene's germline CDR1 is SGHTA and CDR2 FQGTGA. This specimen comes from a study of beta chain features in type 1 diabetes. Study-wide points: Relative to healthy donors, patients appeared to have naive, central memory and Treg TCRB repertoires that were more similar. The study found fewer insertions and more deletions at VDJ junctions in type 1 diabetes patients.

The sequenced template was cDNA made from the entire isolated RNA. Generated by immunoSEQ multiplex PCR, the TCRdb table keeps only in-frame clones and is missing some. The profile shows 140,000 to 150,000 clones, 40% to 60% of them singletons. Every sorted population was more than 95% pure. This clonotype originated in a man aged 18 to 35 in good health. The chain carries TRBV7-3 and TRBJ2-3; TRBD1 matches at 9 bases. Specimen: Tregs from blood. CDR3 loop: CASSLTGGAQGDTQYF. CDR3 DNA sequence: TGTGCCAGCAGCCTAACAGGGGGCGCCCAGGGAGATACGCAGTATTTT.